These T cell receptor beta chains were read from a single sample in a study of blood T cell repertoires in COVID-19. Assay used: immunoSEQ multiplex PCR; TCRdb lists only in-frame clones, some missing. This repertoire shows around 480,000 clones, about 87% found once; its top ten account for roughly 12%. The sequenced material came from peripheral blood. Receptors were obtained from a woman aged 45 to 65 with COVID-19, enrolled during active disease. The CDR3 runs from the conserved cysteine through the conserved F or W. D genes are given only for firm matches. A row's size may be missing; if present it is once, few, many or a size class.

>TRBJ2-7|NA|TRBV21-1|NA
CASSLGGRGRYEQYF
TGTGCCAGCAGCCTGGGGGGTAGGGGCCGCTACGAGCAGTACTTC
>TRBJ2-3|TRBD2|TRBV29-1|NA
CSVERGGSDTQYF
TGCAGCGTAGAGCGGGGGGGATCAGATACGCAGTATTTT
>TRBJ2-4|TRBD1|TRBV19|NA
CASSQTGGEAKNIQYF
TGTGCCAGTAGTCAGACAGGGGGAGAGGCCAAAAACATTCAGTACTTC
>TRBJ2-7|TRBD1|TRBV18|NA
CASSPSGTGIEQYF
TGTGCCAGCTCACCATCCGGGACAGGGATCGAGCAGTACTTC
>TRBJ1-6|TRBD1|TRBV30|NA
CAWSPGQGENSPLHF
TGTGCCTGGAGTCCGGGACAGGGGGAAAATTCACCCCTCCACTTT
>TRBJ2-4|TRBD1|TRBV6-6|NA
CASSYLGGPAKNIQYF
TGTGCCAGCAGTTACTTAGGGGGCCCAGCCAAAAACATTCAGTACTTC
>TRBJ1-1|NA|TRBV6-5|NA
CASRSRRHSNTEAFF
TGTGCCAGCAGGAGTAGGAGGCACTCCAACACTGAAGCTTTCTTT
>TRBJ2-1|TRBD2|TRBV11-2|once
CASSLGTSKVKYNEQFF
TGTGCCAGCAGCTTAGGGACTAGTAAGGTGAAATACAATGAGCAGTTCTTC
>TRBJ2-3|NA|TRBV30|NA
CAWSRPSTDTQYF
TGTGCCTGGAGCCGTCCGAGCACAGATACGCAGTATTTT
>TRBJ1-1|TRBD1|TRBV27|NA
CASSFILRDRLPNTEAFF
TGTGCCAGCAGTTTTATTCTCCGGGACAGGCTACCGAACACTGAAGCTTTCTTT
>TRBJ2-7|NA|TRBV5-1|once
CASSLEGGPYEQYF
TGCGCCAGCAGCTTGGAGGGGGGGCCCTACGAGCAGTACTTC
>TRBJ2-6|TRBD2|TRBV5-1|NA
CASSRSLAGAPSGANVLTF
TGCGCCAGCAGCCGGTCACTAGCGGGGGCACCCTCTGGGGCCAACGTCCTGACTTTC
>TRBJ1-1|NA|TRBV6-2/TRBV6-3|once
CASSWLAGNTEAFF
TGTGCCAGCAGTTGGTTAGCGGGAAACACTGAAGCTTTCTTT
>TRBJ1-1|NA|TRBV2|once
CASLLGSGHLLGAFF
TGTGCCAGCTTACTGGGTTCGGGACACCTCCTGGGGGCTTTCTTT
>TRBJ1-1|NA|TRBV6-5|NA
CASSFRANTEAFF
TGTGCCAGCAGCTTCAGGGCTAACACTGAAGCTTTCTTT
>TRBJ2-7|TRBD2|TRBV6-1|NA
CASSEERTSGDLSYEQYF
TGTGCCAGCAGTGAAGAGAGGACTAGCGGGGACCTCTCCTACGAGCAGTACTTC
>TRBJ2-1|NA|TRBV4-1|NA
CASSSAVGRFGEQFF
TGCGCCAGCAGTTCCGCCGTGGGGCGGTTCGGTGAGCAGTTCTTC
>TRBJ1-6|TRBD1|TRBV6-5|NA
CASSDYQGAGSPLHF
TGTGCCAGCAGCGACTACCAGGGGGCTGGTTCACCCCTCCACTTT
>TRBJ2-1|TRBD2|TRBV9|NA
CASSPLGLAGVNEQFF
TGTGCCAGCAGCCCTCTCGGACTAGCGGGGGTCAATGAGCAGTTCTTC
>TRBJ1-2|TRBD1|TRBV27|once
CASSSGTGGFNYGYTF
TGTGCCAGCAGTTCCGGGACAGGGGGCTTTAACTATGGCTACACCTTC
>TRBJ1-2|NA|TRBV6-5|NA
CASSLTGGYGYTF
TGTGCCAGCAGTTTGACAGGAGGCTATGGCTACACCTTC
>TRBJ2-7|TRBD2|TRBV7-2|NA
CASSLGGLAHEQYF
TGTGCCAGCAGCTTAGGCGGACTAGCACACGAGCAGTACTTC
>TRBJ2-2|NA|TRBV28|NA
CASLRQANTGELFF
TGTGCCAGCTTAAGGCAGGCCAACACCGGGGAGCTGTTTTTT
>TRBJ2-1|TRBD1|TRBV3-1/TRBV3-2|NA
CASSRLRGQGTPNEQFF
TGTGCCAGCAGCCGTTTACGAGGACAGGGGACCCCCAATGAGCAGTTCTTC
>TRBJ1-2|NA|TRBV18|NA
CASSPRGYHGYTF
TGTGCCAGCTCACCACGGGGCTACCATGGCTACACCTTC
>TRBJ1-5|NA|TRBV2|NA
CASSDGGGQPQHF
TGTGCCAGCAGCGACGGGGGGGGACAGCCCCAGCATTTT
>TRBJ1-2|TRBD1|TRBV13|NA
CASSIGTDGYTF
TGTGCCAGCAGCATCGGGACAGATGGCTACACCTTC
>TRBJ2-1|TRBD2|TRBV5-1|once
CASSFRPTGTSGGGNEQFF
TGCGCCAGCAGCTTTCGACCCACTGGGACTAGCGGGGGGGGCAATGAGCAGTTCTTC